The entry below gives a single T cell receptor (beta chain) sequence along with its context. This clone's antigen is unknown. Qualities for individual bases were not recorded, and no much larger clone is one base off. The cohort was made up of approximately 670 healthy bone marrow donors. All cohort members were sampled while nominally healthy, although unrecorded immune exposures were likely present. The donor was CMV seronegative and belonged to the group of around 400 seronegative cohort members. A peripheral blood sample was collected from each donor, and TCR beta sequencing was performed on peripheral blood mononuclear cells. The Qiagen DNeasy Blood Extraction Kit was used to extract genomic DNA from the blood cell samples. This sample is drawn from a study of cytomegalovirus exposure and HLA in healthy donors listed by TCRdb under 2017. Notes on the research overall: An earlier analysis of roughly 500 of the donors reported 250 to 300 Gb of sequence data and 117 million unique TCR beta sequences obtained from some 170 million T cells. Roughly 300 gigabases of sequencing data and tens of millions of unique TCR sequences were included in an early release covering about 700 HLA-typed donors. Donor age, sex, ethnicity and CMV serostatus were compiled together with the repertoire data. The study aimed to test whether signatures of past pathogen exposure could be identified by cataloging public T cell receptors. Besides the first cohort of 500 to 700 subjects, a separate validation cohort made up of 95 to 150 different subjects was used. In a later analysis, previously published TCR beta repertoires from about 670 donors were re-analyzed and high-resolution HLA genotyping was added so that TCR occurrence patterns could be studied. On average, approximately 250,000 unique TCR beta nucleotide sequences were sequenced per donor among 398 genotyped donors of the cohort, with roughly 20% of those sequences being non-productive. The number of donors typed differed by locus, with about 620-630 for A, B, C, DRB1 and DQB1, roughly 520 for DQA1, 600 to 610 for DPA1, and over 400 for DPB1. Every repertoire in the discovery cohort had been generated on one and the same sequencing platform. Genome-wide SNP genotypes for about 60% of the roughly 670 donors were used in a later genetic analysis, which treated that subset as a discovery cohort. HLA typing included class I and class II loci at four-digit resolution. Rather than using new phenotypic data, the later analysis identified candidate immune exposures from TCR beta sequences and from how often those sequences occurred across donors. Four to six DR-DQ haplotypes were handled as single units for association and clustering, since linkage in the cohort was strong. To decide whether each TCR beta V gene segment behaved as functional or pseudogenic, an earlier analysis of nearly 600 of the donors relied on high-throughput TCR beta sequencing. To predict cytomegalovirus infection status, the study brought together high-throughput TCR immunosequencing, statistical association of individual TCRs with disease status, and machine learning. The genetic ancestry cluster associated with self-reported Caucasian donors included about 84% of the roughly 410 genotyped donors. The study used immunosequencing to profile the T cell repertoires of about 670 subjects and linked those repertoires to cytomegalovirus serostatus.

Summary of the overall study and its limitations: Correlated functional status among segregating V segments might be attributable to linkage disequilibrium, but an unknown experimental factor could not be ruled out. The classifier was reported to diagnose cytomegalovirus status with high specificity and sensitivity in both the original and validation cohorts. The earlier analysis of approximately 540 of the donors excluded 15 to 20 rarely observed V segments, including chromosome 9 orphons, because counts were too low. A later analysis found that TCR association rates varied across HLA loci, with DRB1 alleles showing the most associated TCRs and HLA-C alleles the fewest. The study gave a list of about 170 TCR beta chains associated with cytomegalovirus. Presence/absence analyses assumed roughly uniform sequencing depth across donors, an assumption that may not hold. Across donors, most TCR sequences were observed very rarely, whereas some public TCRs were present in many individuals. A later analysis found that most CMV-associated TCR beta chains appeared HLA-restricted, with HLA associations seemingly driven largely by CMV exposure. Only TCR beta chains were sequenced in this cohort, and the absence of alpha or paired-chain data limited detectable features. A later genetic analysis reported fewer N-insertions in productive TCRs among donors in an Asian-associated ancestry cluster than the roughly 620-donor mean. A later analysis reported that several top co-occurrence clusters appeared linked to parvovirus B19, influenza, CMV and Epstein-Barr virus. According to the authors, the approach could potentially be generalized to other disease states and immunological phenotypes. When HLA alleles, especially DR and DQ, strongly co-occurred, attributing TCR associations to individual alleles was difficult. Because the 87-base-pair reads could not distinguish some IMGT-functional V segments, including TRBV6-2 and TRBV6-3, those segments were excluded. In an earlier analysis of more than 500 of the donors, most TCR beta V segments appeared in productive rearrangements about 87% or about 30% of the time, broadly matching IMGT annotations. At a false discovery rate of 0.05, a later analysis linked some 17,000 TCR beta sequences to specific HLA alleles. A cluster of highly shared sequence variants was judged likely to represent a technical artifact of the sequencing pipeline. A further reported finding was that TCR beta sequences accurately predicted the HLA-A and HLA-B alleles for most subjects in the first cohort. An association between a missense DCLRE1C variant and V-gene and J-gene trimming of TCR beta chains was found in a later genetic analysis and replicated in an independent cohort. HLA typing was unavailable for some donors at each locus, so association tests used only the typed subset. CMV serostatus was the only immune exposure information available for the cohort. Compared with equally common non-associated chains, HLA-associated TCR beta chains in a later analysis were more clonally expanded and had lower generation probabilities. In vitro tests confirmed that a few of the cytomegalovirus-associated TCR beta chains recognize cytomegalovirus antigens.

Library construction relied on the immunoSEQ multiplex PCR assay. The multiplex PCR relied on a mix of 60 forward primers for TCR Vbeta segments and 13 reverse primers for TCR Jbeta segments. A multiplex PCR assay on genomic DNA amplified the CDR3 region of rearranged TCR beta genes. On the Illumina HiSeq System, the amplified TCR beta libraries were sequenced as 87-base-pair reads. Per the authors' processing: Across the 640 or so repertoires, a later analysis counted 80 million or so unique TCR beta chains, some 11 million of which were shared by at least two donors. Raw reads were error-corrected and collapsed into unique sequences with a nearest-neighbor algorithm that merged closely related sequences to remove PCR and sequencing errors. Alignment of CDR3 sequences to IMGT reference sequences was used to assign V, D and J gene segments. For a sequence to be retained, at least a six-nucleotide match to both a V gene segment and a J gene segment was required. Rearrangements were classified as productive when the CDR3 lacked stop codons and remained in frame with V and J, and all other rearrangements were classified as non-productive. CDR3 was defined according to IMGT convention as the region running from the second conserved V-encoded cysteine to the conserved J-encoded phenylalanine. The earlier analysis of some 550 of the donors excluded any sequence lacking an unambiguous match to a single V gene segment. An earlier analysis of almost 600 of the donors classified V segments as functional when productive rearrangements were above 56.7% and as segregating when the standard deviation between donors was above 5%. A statistical classification framework was developed to diagnose cytomegalovirus status using the catalog of TCR beta chain sequences. V and J gene assignment, in a later analysis, came from comparing TCR nucleotide sequences with IMGT/GENE-DB human TR gene sequences. In a later analysis, CDR3 sequences and most-parsimonious VDJ recombination scenarios were assigned using the TCRdist pipeline. A later analysis defined each TCR beta chain by its CDR3 amino acid sequence plus V-gene family, and excluded reads lacking a unique V-gene family. In a later analysis, some 600 highly shared, low-generation-probability nucleotide sequences were removed to address suspected cross-contamination and a sequencing artifact. For each public chain, a later analysis derived a clonal expansion index from normalized ranks of inferred template counts within each repertoire. A later analysis computed generation probabilities with a VDJ recombination model fitted to out-of-frame rearrangements, and checked the results against IGoR. In a later analysis, TCR-TCR, TCR-HLA and TCR-CMV co-occurrence was scored with hypergeometric tests, and a repertoire-size bias correction was applied to TCR pairs. To estimate false discovery rates, a later analysis permuted the HLA or CMV assignments 20 times. A later analysis grouped co-occurring TCRs with DBSCAN, adding TCRdist sequence similarity when clustering within HLA-allele-positive subsets. Repertoires with fewer than 30,000 or more than 120,000 public chains, plus five repertoires with anomalous nucleotide sharing, were excluded from co-occurrence clustering. TCRdb mirrors the immuneACCESS table, restricted to in-frame sequences. Some clones are absent from its copies; in checked studies, under half trace to an unresolved V gene, and the reason for the others is unknown. Clonal size and the V and J genes are those of that table, whereas D and trimming came from the DNA. This sample has about 140,000 clones in its table, and approximately 80% of those were observed once. The ten largest clones represent 2% to 2.5% of the sample.

Cut back by 5 bases and 5 bases, the V and J ends lie 13 bases apart. Per the germline V gene, SGHRS is the CDR1 and YFSETQ is the CDR2. From its cysteine to its phenylalanine, the CDR3 spans 13 amino acids. The read is trimmed to its CDR3 DNA, 39 bases read in frame from base 1. This receptor was obtained from a man aged 25-40 years in good health and CMV-seronegative. Recombination connected TRBV5-1 to TRBJ1-1; the D gene assignment is ambiguous. What was sequenced was PBMCs. The DNA reads as follows: TGCGCCAGCAGTATAAGCGGGTCGACTGAAGCTTTCTTT. Its product reads: CASSISGSTEAFF.